The 19 T cell receptor beta chains below come from one sample, sequenced in a study of cytomegalovirus exposure and HLA in healthy donors. Primers for the PCR totalled 60 Vbeta and 13 Jbeta. Assay used: immunoSEQ multiplex PCR; TCRdb lists only in-frame clones, some missing. Of some 140,000 clones listed, roughly four fifths are singletons. Specimen: PBMCs. These receptors were collected from a woman between 45 and 60 years old in good health and CMV-seropositive.

This clone has only a few counts. V gene TRBV2 combines with J gene TRBJ1-4; perhaps TRBD1 as D (5 bases). Trimming removed 6 bases from V and 4 bases from J, with 9 bases in between. The CDR3 is made up of 13 amino acids. Germline V gene data show CDR1 as SNHLY and CDR2 as FYNNEI. CDR3 loop: CASSSGVNEKLFF. CDR3 bases: TGTGCCAGCAGCTCGGGGGTTAATGAAAAACTGTTTTTT.

This chain joins TRBV7-9 and TRBJ1-2, with D uncertain. Germline V gene sequence: CDR1 SEHNR, CDR2 FQNEAQ (reference sequence). The V end was cut by 2 bases, the J end by 6 bases, with 7 bases between. This CDR3 has 12 residues. Here the CDR3 reads CASSLNLNGYTF. In DNA, the CDR3 is TGTGCCAGCAGCTTAAACTTGAATGGCTACACCTTC. Full variable domain (remainder filled in from reference TRBV7-9 and TRBJ1-2): DTGVSQNPRHKITKRGQNVTFRCDPISEHNRLYWYRQTLGQGPEFLTYFQNEAQLEKSRLLSDRFSAERPKGSFSTLEIQRTEQGDSAMYLCASSLNLNGYTFGSGTRLTVV.

This clone was recorded only once. CDR3 bases: TGCGCCAGCAGTCAAGGGTTAGACAGTAACTACGAGCAGTACTTC. Translated: CASSQGLDSNYEQYF. The chain has TRBV23-1 and TRBJ2-7, with D possibly being TRBD1 (5 bases). TRBV23-1 is an open reading frame whose function is uncertain. CDR3 length: 15 amino acids. V lost 2 bases, J lost 3 bases, and 14 bases lay in between.

V and J are TRBV6-1 and TRBJ2-7; 8 nucleotides match TRBD1. Germline V lookup: CDR1 MNHNS, CDR2 SASEGT. The CDR3 has 14 residues. J lost 5 bases, V lost 6 bases, and 9 bases had no gene match. The CDR3 DNA sequence: TGTGCCAGCAGAAGGACAGGGAATGACGACGAGCAGTACTTC. As protein: CASRRTGNDDEQYF.

V is TRBV5-4 and J is TRBJ2-7; a weak D match, TRBD2 (6 bases). Germline V gives CDR1 SGHNT, CDR2 YYREEE (reference sequence). The CDR3 has 14 amino acids. The germline V and J ends were trimmed by 0 bases and 0 bases, with 7 bases remaining between them. The CDR3 DNA sequence: TGTGCCAGCAGCTTGGTCGGGGGCTCCTACGAGCAGTACTTC. It encodes CASSLVGGSYEQYF.

This clone occurred once. J is TRBJ2-5 and V is TRBV7-8; 9 bases agree with TRBD2. The CDR3 is 15 amino acids. Germline loops: CDR1 SGHVS, CDR2 FQNEAQ. V trimming: 7 bases; J trimming: 3 bases; junction bases outside the gene matches: 9. This CDR3 reads CASTPGASGEETQYF. The CDR3 DNA sequence: TGTGCCAGCACTCCCGGGGCTAGCGGGGAAGAGACCCAGTACTTC.

This chain connects TRBV9 to TRBJ2-1; 11 bases agree with TRBD2. CDR1 is SGDLS, CDR2 YYNGEE, per germline. The CDR3 covers 16 residues. V dropped 0 bases and J dropped 8; count of bases not matched to a gene: 7. Here the CDR3 reads CASSVDTSGGGHEQFF. The CDR3 DNA reads as TGTGCCAGCAGCGTAGATACTAGCGGGGGTGGGCATGAGCAGTTCTTC. The entire variable domain, with the rest obtained from reference TRBV9 and TRBJ2-1, is as follows: DSGVTQTPKHLITATGQRVTLRCSPRSGDLSVYWYQQSLDQGLQFLIQYYNGEERAKGNILERFSAQQFPDLHSELNLSSLELGDSALYFCASSVDTSGGGHEQFFGPGTRLTVL.

The V gene is TRBV9, the J gene TRBJ2-3, with D perhaps matching TRBD2 (7 bases). Germline assignment: CDR1 SGDLS and CDR2 YYNGEE. The CDR3 contains 17 residues. V was trimmed by 4 bases and J by 0 bases, leaving 18 bases between them. The CDR3 nucleotides read TGTGCCAGCAGCCCCCGGGGGGCGGGAACTAGCACAGATACGCAGTATTTT. Translated, it gives CASSPRGAGTSTDTQYF. Complete variable domain (other parts from reference TRBV9 and TRBJ2-3): DSGVTQTPKHLITATGQRVTLRCSPRSGDLSVYWYQQSLDQGLQFLIQYYNGEERAKGNILERFSAQQFPDLHSELNLSSLELGDSALYFCASSPRGAGTSTDTQYFGPGTRLTVL.

This rearrangement joins TRBV28 to TRBJ2-2; D may be TRBD1 (5 bases). Germline lookup yields CDR1 MDHEN and CDR2 SYDVKM. CDR3 length: 16 amino acids. Trimming removed 1 base at V and 3 bases at J, with 12 bases between. The CDR3 region is CASSLSGIGDTGELFF. For the CDR3, the DNA is TGTGCCAGCAGTTTATCAGGGATTGGGGACACCGGGGAGCTGTTTTTT.

V and J are TRBV5-4 and TRBJ1-1; 8 bases line up with TRBD1. The CDR3 spans 15 residues. In germline, CDR1 is SGHNT, CDR2 YYREEE (reference sequence). V dropped 1 base and J dropped 7; count of bases not matched to a gene: 9. CDR3 sequence: CASSLQDRDGGEAFF. In DNA, the CDR3 is TGTGCCAGCAGCTTGCAGGACAGGGATGGTGGTGAAGCTTTCTTT.

The chain couples TRBV7-9 to TRBJ1-3; 7 nucleotides match TRBD1. The V gene end was trimmed by 8 bases and the J gene end by 4 bases; junction bases not matched to a gene: 5. Germline V lookup: CDR1 SEHNR, CDR2 FQNEAQ (reference sequence). The CDR3 is 13 amino acids. The CDR3 coding sequence is TGTGCCAGCCCGCGAGGGGGCGGAAACACCATATATTTT. Translation: CASPRGGGNTIYF.

This clone was counted once. The rearrangement links TRBV29-1 to TRBJ1-1; TRBD1 might be the D (6 bases). The V and J ends lost 5 bases and 4 bases respectively, with 11 bases between them. Germline CDR1 SQVTM, CDR2 ANQGSEA. This CDR3 spans 12 amino acids. This CDR3 is CSVQQGATEAFF. CDR3 coding DNA: TGCAGCGTTCAACAGGGTGCCACTGAAGCTTTCTTT.

V gene TRBV30 combines with J gene TRBJ2-3; possible D gene TRBD1, 5 bases. The V gene lost 0 bases and the J gene lost 2 bases, with 15 bases spanning the gap. This CDR3 contains 16 residues. Germline V gene lookup returns CDR1 GTSNPN and CDR2 SVGIG (reference sequence). The CDR3 DNA follows: TGTGCCTGGAGTGTAGGGGCCTCCGTCCCCACAGATACGCAGTATTTT. It translates to CAWSVGASVPTDTQYF.

The chain uses TRBV2 and TRBJ1-1, with D unresolved. The CDR3 extends over 13 amino acids. V lost 7 bases and J 4 bases, leaving 13 bases between the germline ends. Germline CDR1 is SNHLY and CDR2 is FYNNEI. CDR3 in amino acids: CASTLEEVTEAFF. The DNA for the CDR3 is TGTGCCAGCACCCTCGAGGAGGTCACTGAAGCTTTCTTT.

The chain has TRBV5-1 and TRBJ2-1, with 7 bases matching TRBD1. CDR3 size: 14 residues. Per germline, CDR1 SGHRS and CDR2 YFSETQ. V shed 4 bases, J shed 8 bases, and the junction held 9 bases outside the gene matches. The CDR3 DNA is TGCGCCAGCAGCCCCCAGGGGGTAGGGGATGAGCAGTTCTTC. It encodes CASSPQGVGDEQFF. Together with reference TRBV5-1 and TRBJ2-1, the CDR3 gives the full variable domain: KAGVTQTPRYLIKTRGQQVTLSCSPISGHRSVSWYQQTPGQGLQFLFEYFSETQRNKGNFPGRFSGRQFSNSRSEMNVSTLELGDSALYLCASSPQGVGDEQFFGPGTRLTVL.

This clone was picked up one time. V usage is TRBV19 and J usage is TRBJ1-5, with D tentatively TRBD1 (5 bases). V was shortened by 5 bases and J by 2 bases, with 13 bases between the two germline ends. The CDR3 runs 15 residues. CDR1 and CDR2 (germline): LNHDA, SQIVND (reference sequence). CDR3 nucleotides: TGTGCCAGTAGTCCCTGGCCGGGGGGCAATCAGCCCCAGCATTTT. This gives the protein CASSPWPGGNQPQHF.

V and J are TRBV4-2 and TRBJ2-5; tentatively, D is TRBD2 (5 bases). This CDR3 has 16 residues. Trimming pared 1 base from V and 1 base from J, leaving 13 bases between. Germline CDR1 and CDR2: LGHNA and YNFKEQ. In DNA, the CDR3 is TGTGCCAGCAGCCAAGTTGGTAGCGCAACCCAAGAGACCCAGTACTTC. It codes for CASSQVGSATQETQYF.

The chain couples TRBV11-3 to TRBJ2-3, with D uncertain. Trimming shortened V by 1 base and J by 2 bases, and 10 bases separated the two germline ends. The CDR3 has 15 amino acids. Germline V gene lookup returns CDR1 SGHNT and CDR2 YENEEA. Written as DNA, the CDR3 is TGTGCCAGCAGCTTAGGTAGGCAGGTCACAGATACGCAGTATTTT. This codes for CASSLGRQVTDTQYF.

The CDR3 loop is CASRGNLVQPQHF. The CDR3 bases are TGTGCCAGCCGAGGTAATTTGGTTCAGCCCCAGCATTTT. The chain joins TRBV6-1 to TRBJ1-5; D uncertain. Germline V lookup: CDR1 MNHNS, CDR2 SASEGT. The CDR3 has 13 residues. Trimming took 8 bases from V and 6 from J, leaving 14 bases between them.